This passage covers 29 T cell receptor beta chains from one sample sequenced in a study of T cells in localized non-small cell lung cancer. Measured with immunoSEQ multiplex PCR; TCRdb has only the in-frame clones, and not every one. The sample holds 50,000 to 75,000 clones, 90% to 95% seen once. The input for sequencing was peripheral blood, taken before any cancer treatment. All receptors derive from a man between 40 and 75 years old with stage I lung adenocarcinoma.

This clone was seen a handful of times. V and J are TRBV2 and TRBJ1-5; 7 bases are shared with TRBD1. Germline CDR1 and CDR2: SNHLY and FYNNEI. The ends lost 6 bases at V and 4 bases at J; junction bases unmatched: 3. The CDR3 has 13 residues. The CDR3 is CASRGTVNQPQHF. CDR3 DNA sequence: TGTGCCAGCAGGGGGACAGTTAATCAGCCCCAGCATTTT. The variable domain in full, with the rest retrieved from reference TRBV2 and TRBJ1-5, is EPEVTQTPSHQVTQMGQEVILRCVPISNHLYFYWYRQILGQKVEFLVSFYNNEISEKSEIFDDQFSVERPDGSNFTLKIRSTKLEDSAMYFCASRGTVNQPQHFGDGTRLSIL.

The chain combines TRBV28 with TRBJ1-3; a weak D match, TRBD1 (5 bases). Trimming shortened V by 2 bases and J by 2 bases, and 10 bases separated the two germline ends. From germline, CDR1 is MDHEN and CDR2 SYDVKM. This CDR3 contains 15 residues. The DNA for the CDR3 is TGTGCCAGCAGTTTAGCGGCAGGGCCTGGAAACACCATATATTTT. Translated, it gives CASSLAAGPGNTIYF.

This clone showed up just a few times. V is TRBV2 and J is TRBJ1-1, with 9 bases fitting TRBD1. This CDR3 spans 14 amino acids. After removal of 6 bases from V and 2 bases from J, the junction contained 4 bases not matched to a gene. Germline V gene sequence: CDR1 SNHLY, CDR2 FYNNEI. The chain's CDR3 is CASRLDRGNTEAFF. The CDR3 coding sequence is TGTGCCAGCAGACTGGACAGGGGAAACACTGAAGCTTTCTTT.

The chain couples TRBV27 to TRBJ1-4; 9 bases fit TRBD1. This CDR3 is 16 amino acids long. Trimming took 6 bases from V and 0 from J; bases not matched to a gene: 5. Germline V gene lookup returns CDR1 MNHEY and CDR2 SMNVEV (reference sequence). CDR3 sequence (DNA): TGTGCCAGCAGGGACAGGGGAGCGGCAACTAATGAAAAACTGTTTTTT. Protein sequence: CASRDRGAATNEKLFF. The entire variable domain, with the rest obtained from reference TRBV27 and TRBJ1-4, is as follows: EAQVTQNPRYLITVTGKKLTVTCSQNMNHEYMSWYRQDPGLGLRQIYYSMNVEVTDKGDVPEGYKVSRKEKRNFPLILESPSPNQTSLYFCASRDRGAATNEKLFFGSGTQLSVL.

V gene TRBV7-8 combines with J gene TRBJ2-1; a possible D gene is TRBD2 (6 bases). Germline V gives CDR1 SGHVS, CDR2 FQNEAQ. Trimming left V 6 bases short and J 4 bases short, with 13 bases between. The CDR3 is 14 residues long. The CDR3 region is CASSPPGVYNEQFF. The CDR3 DNA follows: TGTGCCAGCAGTCCGCCGGGGGTGTACAATGAGCAGTTCTTC.

The genes are TRBV11-3 and TRBJ2-1; TRBD1 agrees at 7 bases. The length of the CDR3 is 18 residues. The germline V gene has CDR1 SGHNT and CDR2 YENEEA. Trimming removed 1 base from V and 2 bases from J; junction bases left unmatched: 11. The CDR3 reads CASSLATGSDVAYNEQFF. The CDR3 DNA is TGTGCCAGCAGCTTAGCGACAGGGAGCGACGTAGCCTACAATGAGCAGTTCTTC.

This chain joins TRBV7-2 and TRBJ1-4, with unresolved D. This CDR3 has 15 amino acids. The germline gives CDR1 SGHTA, CDR2 FQGNSA. Trimming took 1 base from V and 0 from J, leaving 6 bases between them. The DNA for the CDR3 is TGTGCCAGCAGCTTAGGGCAGACAACTAATGAAAAACTGTTTTTT. It is translated as CASSLGQTTNEKLFF.

V and J are TRBV29-1 and TRBJ2-3; D might be TRBD1 (6 bases). Germline V gene data show CDR1 as SQVTM and CDR2 as ANQGSEA. CDR3 length: 12 amino acids. V lost 5 bases, J lost 6 bases, and 12 bases lay in between. CDR3 nucleotide sequence: TGCAGCGTTCTACAGGGAGCGGATACGCAGTATTTT. Its protein is CSVLQGADTQYF.

J is TRBJ1-2 and V is TRBV7-2, with D perhaps TRBD1 (6 bases). The germline CDR1 and CDR2 sequences are SGHTA and FQGNSA. The CDR3 is 13 residues long. The V end lost 3 bases, the J end lost 4 bases, and 9 bases lay between the germline ends. The CDR3 sequence: CASSFGGGYGYTF. For the CDR3, the DNA is TGTGCCAGCAGCTTTGGGGGCGGCTATGGCTACACCTTC.

The V and J genes are TRBV10-3 and TRBJ2-4, with 10 bases aligning to TRBD2. The junction had 5 bases not matched to a gene; V was cut back by 0 bases and J by 0 bases. Germline lookup yields CDR1 ENHRY and CDR2 SYGVKD. This CDR3 contains 18 residues. The CDR3 DNA is TGTGCCATCAGTGAGTCGTCTAGCGGGAGTCTAGCCAAAAACATTCAGTACTTC. It is translated as CAISESSSGSLAKNIQYF.

The gene calls are TRBV27 and TRBJ1-1; no reliable D call. The V gene's germline CDR1 is MNHEY and CDR2 SMNVEV (reference sequence). CDR3 length: 14 residues. V dropped 7 bases and J dropped 0 bases, with 12 bases sitting between them. CDR3 sequence: CASKGLSVNTEAFF. The CDR3 DNA is TGTGCCAGCAAAGGGTTGTCTGTGAACACTGAAGCTTTCTTT.

The J gene is TRBJ1-3, the V gene TRBV4-1, with 7 bases lining up with TRBD1. J gave up 0 bases and V 6 bases, and 8 bases lay outside the gene matches. Germline loops: CDR1 MGHRA, CDR2 YSYEKL. This CDR3 spans 16 amino acids. The CDR3 reads CASSGTQGYSGNTIYF. CDR3 in DNA: TGCGCCAGCAGTGGGACACAGGGGTACTCTGGAAACACCATATATTTT.

This clone showed up just once. The J gene is TRBJ1-5, the V gene TRBV15, with D maybe TRBD1 (5 bases). Trimming shortened V by 1 base and J by 7 bases, and 11 bases separated the two germline ends. Germline V gives CDR1 LNHNV, CDR2 YYDKDF (reference sequence). The CDR3 spans 14 residues. CDR3 loop: CATSRVGREQPQHF. DNA for the CDR3: TGTGCCACCAGCAGAGTTGGCAGGGAACAGCCCCAGCATTTT.

The chain is built from TRBV9 and TRBJ2-7; 9 bases fit TRBD2. V was clipped by 4 bases and J by 4 bases; unmatched bases: 15. Germline V gene lookup returns CDR1 SGDLS and CDR2 YYNGEE. The CDR3 sequence is 17 residues long. CDR3 residues: CASSPDTNGLAQYEQYF. CDR3 in DNA: TGTGCCAGCAGCCCAGACACAAATGGACTAGCGCAATACGAGCAGTACTTC.

The chain carries TRBV30 and TRBJ1-5; D may be TRBD1 (6 bases). CDR3 length: 15 residues. Looked up from germline, CDR1 is GTSNPN and CDR2 is SVGIG (reference sequence). The V end lost 3 bases, the J end lost 0 bases, and 12 bases lay between the germline ends. The CDR3 loop is CAWRSGTHSNQPQHF. The CDR3 DNA is TGTGCCTGGAGAAGCGGGACACATAGCAATCAGCCCCAGCATTTT.

For the CDR3, the DNA is TGTGCCAGCAGCCAAGATCCCGGTTACGAGCAGTACTTC. This gives the protein CASSQDPGYEQYF. The rearrangement links TRBV14 to TRBJ2-7, with D hard to call. Germline-derived CDR1 and CDR2 are SGHDN and FVKESK. V gave up 0 bases and J gave up 4 bases, with 7 bases separating them. The CDR3 length is 13 residues.

This chain uses TRBV4-1 with TRBJ2-1; D is uncertain. CDR1 is MGHRA, CDR2 YSYEKL, per germline. The CDR3 loop spans 13 amino acids. The V gene lost 3 bases and the J gene lost 3 bases, with 6 bases spanning the gap. The CDR3 spells CASSQYSYNEQFF. The CDR3 DNA is TGCGCCAGCAGCCAGTACAGCTACAATGAGCAGTTCTTC.

The rearrangement uses TRBV16 and TRBJ1-2; possibly TRBD1 for D (5 bases). Germline loops: CDR1 KGHSY, CDR2 FQNENV. V was trimmed by 0 bases and J by 3 bases, leaving 11 bases between them. The CDR3 length is 15 residues. The chain's CDR3 is CASSQSWRGDYGYTF. As DNA, the CDR3 is TGTGCCAGCAGCCAATCTTGGAGGGGCGACTATGGCTACACCTTC. Full variable domain (missing parts from reference TRBV16 and TRBJ1-2): GEEVAQTPKHLVRGEGQKAKLYCAPIKGHSYVFWYQQVLKNEFKFLISFQNENVFDETGMPKERFSAKCLPNSPCSLEIQATKLEDSAVYFCASSQSWRGDYGYTFGSGTRLTVV.

The V gene is TRBV6-4, the J gene TRBJ1-2, with D unresolved. Germline CDR1 reads MRHNA; CDR2 reads SNTAGT. There are 15 residues in the CDR3. V gave up 5 bases and J gave up 1 base, with 14 bases separating them. This chain's CDR3 is CASSRSGTGNYGYTF. CDR3 coding DNA: TGTGCCAGCAGTAGGAGCGGTACGGGTAACTATGGCTACACCTTC.

The chain carries TRBV2 and TRBJ2-1; tentative D call: TRBD2 (5 bases). V was trimmed by 2 bases and J by 3 bases, leaving 11 bases between them. The CDR3 spans 15 residues. From germline, CDR1 is SNHLY and CDR2 FYNNEI. The CDR3 loop is CASSERGRSYNEQFF. The DNA of the CDR3 is TGTGCCAGCAGTGAACGTGGGAGAAGCTACAATGAGCAGTTCTTC.

The gene calls are TRBV5-4 and TRBJ2-2, with 10 bases fitting TRBD1. J was trimmed by 4 bases and V by 3 bases; bases with no gene match: 3. The germline V gene has CDR1 SGHNT and CDR2 YYREEE (reference sequence). This CDR3 contains 15 residues. CDR3 protein: CASSWGTGATGELFF. Written as DNA, the CDR3 is TGTGCCAGCAGCTGGGGGACAGGGGCCACCGGGGAGCTGTTTTTT.

The V and J genes are TRBV28 and TRBJ2-1; D is unclear. Per germline, CDR1 MDHEN and CDR2 SYDVKM. This CDR3 is 13 amino acids long. Trimming shortened V by 2 bases and J by 2 bases, and 4 bases separated the two germline ends. CDR3 DNA: TGTGCCAGCAGTTTAACAGCCTACAATGAGCAGTTCTTC. Amino acids: CASSLTAYNEQFF.

The J gene is TRBJ2-3, the V gene TRBV4-2; 11 bases are shared with TRBD2. The V gene end was trimmed by 0 bases and the J gene end by 4 bases; junction bases not matched to a gene: 9. Germline assignment: CDR1 LGHNA and CDR2 YNFKEQ. The CDR3 sequence is 18 residues long. The CDR3 sequence: CASSQEGRLAGRADTQYF. CDR3 in DNA: TGTGCCAGCAGCCAAGAAGGACGACTAGCGGGGAGGGCAGATACGCAGTATTTT.

V is TRBV19 and J is TRBJ2-4; the D is unclear. The CDR3 totals 16 residues. Germline V CDR1 and CDR2: LNHDA, SQIVND (reference sequence). The V and J ends lost 3 bases and 0 bases respectively, with 12 bases between them. The CDR3 is CASSILKELAKNIQYF. The CDR3 DNA follows: TGTGCCAGTAGTATTCTCAAGGAACTAGCCAAAAACATTCAGTACTTC.

The CDR3 reads CASSLGTSGRGAYNEQFF. In nucleotides, the CDR3 is TGTGCCAGCAGCTTAGGGACTAGCGGGAGAGGAGCCTACAATGAGCAGTTCTTC. This chain connects TRBV11-2 to TRBJ2-1; TRBD2 matches at 13 bases. From germline, CDR1 is SGHAT and CDR2 FQNNGV. CDR3 length equals 18 residues. The ends lost 1 base at V and 2 bases at J; junction bases unmatched: 5.

The rearrangement links TRBV28 to TRBJ2-7, with D perhaps assigned TRBD1 or TRBD2 (5 bases each). V gave up 6 bases and J gave up 5 bases, with 17 bases separating them. CDR1 is MDHEN and CDR2 is SYDVKM in the germline V gene. The CDR3 loop spans 14 amino acids. The CDR3 DNA is TGTGCCAGCAGCTCCCCCCGAGGGGTAGACGAGCAGTACTTC. Translated: CASSSPRGVDEQYF.

The gene calls are TRBV11-2 and TRBJ2-2, with 9 nucleotides matching TRBD2. The CDR3 sequence is 17 residues long. Losses at the gene ends were 5 bases for V and 7 bases for J; bases not matched to a gene: 14. Per the germline V gene, CDR1 is SGHAT and CDR2 is FQNNGV. CDR3 in DNA: TGTGCCAGCAGCAGGAGCCTTAGCGGGAGCGGCGACGGGGAGCTGTTTTTT. As protein: CASSRSLSGSGDGELFF.

The V and J genes are TRBV2 and TRBJ2-3; 10 bases are shared with TRBD2. Germline V lookup: CDR1 SNHLY, CDR2 FYNNEI. The CDR3 contains 15 residues. V trimming: 7 bases; J trimming: 2 bases; junction bases outside the gene matches: 6. CDR3 DNA sequence: TGTGCCAGCACGGGACTAGCGAGCCCCACAGATACGCAGTATTTT. Translating it yields CASTGLASPTDTQYF.

This clone has just one count. The V and J genes are TRBV29-1 and TRBJ2-7; 7 bases fit TRBD1. This CDR3 contains 11 residues. The V gene end was trimmed by 7 bases and the J gene end by 6 bases; junction bases not matched to a gene: 6. CDR1 is SQVTM, CDR2 ANQGSEA, per germline. The CDR3 spells CSAWTGGEQYF. The CDR3, as DNA: TGCAGCGCTTGGACAGGAGGCGAGCAGTACTTC.